This T cell receptor beta chain was identified during a study of molecular identifiers for immune sequencing clone quantification. Study background: Four of five splits of RNA from 20,000 or 100,000 naive CD8 cells were sequenced in replicates.

The CDR3 has 15 residues. V was shortened by 6 bases and J by 2 bases, with 17 bases between the two germline ends. Germline V lookup: CDR1 MNHEY, CDR2 SVGEGT. Sorting isolated naive CD8 T cells as CD8+CD4-CCR7+CD45RA+ events. This clonotype occurred many times. Previously described methods and listed TCR primers were employed for the bulk TCR libraries. MiXCR was run by TCRdb on the PCR reads, yielding one entry per CDR3 protein. This sample yields hundreds of thousands of distinct CDR3 sequences, of which 15% to 20% are seen a single time; under 0.95% belongs to the top ten. The clonotype originates from a human donor in good health. Some libraries in this study had Jurkat cell RNA spiked in. The J gene is TRBJ2-7, the V gene TRBV6-2 or TRBV6-3, with a tentative D call TRBD2 (6 bases). Sequences were obtained from naive CD8+ T cells from blood, with Jurkat cell RNA spiked in. Noted subset: FACS-sorted CD8+CD4-CCR7+CD45RA+ naive T cells. The CDR3 DNA follows: TGTGCCAGCAGCAAAACCGGGACTGTTACCTACGAGCAGTACTTC. Translating gives CASSKTGTVTYEQYF.